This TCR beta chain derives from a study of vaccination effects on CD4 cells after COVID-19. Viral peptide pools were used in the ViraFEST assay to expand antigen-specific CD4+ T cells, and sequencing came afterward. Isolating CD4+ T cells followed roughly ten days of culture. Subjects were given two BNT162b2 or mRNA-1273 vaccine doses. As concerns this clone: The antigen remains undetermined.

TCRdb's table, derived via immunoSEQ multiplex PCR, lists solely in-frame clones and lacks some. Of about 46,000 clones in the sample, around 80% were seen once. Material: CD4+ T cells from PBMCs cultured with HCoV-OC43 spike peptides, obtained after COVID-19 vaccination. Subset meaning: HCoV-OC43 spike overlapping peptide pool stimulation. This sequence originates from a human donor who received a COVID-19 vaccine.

CDR3 sequence reads: CASSPGQGATNEKLFF. DNA of the CDR3: TGTGCCAGCAGTCCAGGACAGGGAGCAACTAATGAAAAACTGTTTTTT. The rearrangement links TRBV25-1 to TRBJ1-4; 8 bases match TRBD1. CDR3 length: 16 residues. Germline trimming cut 5 bases from V and 0 bases from J; bases unmatched to any gene: 5. Germline CDR1 is MGHDK and CDR2 is SYGVNS.